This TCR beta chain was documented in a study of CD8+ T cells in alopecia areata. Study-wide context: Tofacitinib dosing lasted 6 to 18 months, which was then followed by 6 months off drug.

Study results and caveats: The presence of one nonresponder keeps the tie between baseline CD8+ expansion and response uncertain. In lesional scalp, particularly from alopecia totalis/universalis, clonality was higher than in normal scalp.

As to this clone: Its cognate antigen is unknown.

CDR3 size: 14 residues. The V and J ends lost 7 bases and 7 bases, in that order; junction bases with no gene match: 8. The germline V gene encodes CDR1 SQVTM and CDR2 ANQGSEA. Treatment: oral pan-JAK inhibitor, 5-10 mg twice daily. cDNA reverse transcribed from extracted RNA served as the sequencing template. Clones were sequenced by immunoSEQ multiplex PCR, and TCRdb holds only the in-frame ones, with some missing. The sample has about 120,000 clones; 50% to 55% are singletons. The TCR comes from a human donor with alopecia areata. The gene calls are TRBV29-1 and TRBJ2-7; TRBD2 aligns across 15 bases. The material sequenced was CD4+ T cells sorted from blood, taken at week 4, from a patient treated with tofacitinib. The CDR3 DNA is TGCAGCGCTTGGACTAGCGGGAGGGCCCAAGAGCAGTACTTC. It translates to CSAWTSGRAQEQYF.